These T cell receptor beta chains were read from a single sample in a study of early T cells in non-severe SARS-CoV-2 infection. TCRdb re-called the 5' RACE reads with MiXCR, one entry per CDR3 protein. The data show about 53,000 distinct CDR3 sequences, 12% seen once. The sample in question was whole blood, obtained at baseline. These receptors came from an adult who was a healthcare worker with PCR-confirmed SARS-CoV-2 infection or an uninfected control (not recorded which). Both conserved end residues are part of each CDR3. The D gene is left open where the match is weak. Only some rows state a clone size, as once, few, many or a class for expanded clones.

J gene	V gene	D gene	clone size	CDR3 DNA	CDR3 protein
TRBJ2-1	TRBV18	-	few	TGTGCCAGCTCACCATTGGAGCGGAATGAGCAGTTCTTC	CASSPLERNEQFF
TRBJ1-1	TRBV5-1	-	-	TGCGCCAGCAGCCCCGGGGAGGGCCTTGAAGCTTTCTTT	CASSPGEGLEAFF
TRBJ2-3	TRBV5-5	TRBD1	-	TGTGCCAGCAGCCGGACAGGGACAGATACGCAGTATTTT	CASSRTGTDTQYF
TRBJ2-1	TRBV10-2	-	few	TGCGCCAGCAGTGAGTCTAGCCCCAGGGACGGTGAGCAGTTCTTC	CASSESSPRDGEQFF
TRBJ2-1	TRBV27	-	-	TGTGCCAGCACTGGGGGAGACCGGTCGGGCAATGAGCAGTTCTTC	CASTGGDRSGNEQFF
TRBJ2-5	TRBV7-2	-	few	TGTGCCAGCAGCGGCACAGGCCCAGGGGCCCAGTACTTC	CASSGTGPGAQYF
TRBJ1-2	TRBV18	-	many	TGTGCCAGCTCGGAACTTCCTCGGGGCTCTTATGGCTACACCTTC	CASSELPRGSYGYTF
TRBJ2-7	TRBV7-2	-	-	TGTGCCAGCAGCTTCCCCCCCATGTACGAGCAGTACTTC	CASSFPPMYEQYF
TRBJ2-1	TRBV12-3/TRBV12-4	TRBD1	few	TGTGCCAGCAGACAGGGGGGATATGATGAGCAGTTCTTC	CASRQGGYDEQFF
TRBJ2-7	TRBV2	TRBD1	many	TGTGCCAGCAGTCCGACAGGGGGTTACGAGCAGTACTTC	CASSPTGGYEQYF
TRBJ2-1	TRBV7-8	-	few	TGTGCCAGCAGCTTATTCCTAACGGGAGAGAGCTCCTACAATGAGCAGTTCTTC	CASSLFLTGESSYNEQFF
TRBJ2-7	TRBV27	-	-	TGTGCCAGCAGTTTTAAGGGTGCCACATGGGACGAGCAGTACTTC	CASSFKGATWDEQYF
TRBJ1-1	TRBV6-6	-	-	TGTGCCAGCAGTTACTCCCGAGCGGGCAGGGTGGTCACTGAAGCTTTCTTT	CASSYSRAGRVVTEAFF
TRBJ1-4	TRBV7-6	-	many	TGTGCCAGCAGCTTAGGTCTGGGTTCTAATGAAAAACTGTTTTTT	CASSLGLGSNEKLFF
TRBJ2-4	TRBV10-3	TRBD1	few	TGTGCCATCAGCGGGGGAGGACAGGGTAACATTCAGTACTTC	CAISGGGQGNIQYF
TRBJ2-2	TRBV7-6	TRBD2	-	TGTGCCAGCAGCTTAGCGGCTAGCGGGGCAACCGGGGAGCTGTTTTTT	CASSLAASGATGELFF
TRBJ2-5	TRBV7-8	TRBD2	-	TGTGCCAGCAGCCCCCGCGCAGCTAGCGGGATTCGTAGGATAGTACAAGAGACCCAGTACTTC	CASSPRAASGIRRIVQETQYF
TRBJ2-2	TRBV6-4	-	medium-sized	TGTGCCAGCAGTGACGGGACTAACACCGGGGAGCTGTTTTTT	CASSDGTNTGELFF
TRBJ1-1	TRBV18	-	-	TGTGCCAGCTCACCGTCCGCCAGGAACACTGAAGCTTTCTTT	CASSPSARNTEAFF
TRBJ2-1	TRBV6-5	TRBD2	-	TGTGCCAGCAGTTACGAGGGACTAGCGGGAGGCCCTCCACGATACAATGAGCAGTTCTTC	CASSYEGLAGGPPRYNEQFF
TRBJ1-1	TRBV27	-	many	TGTGCCAGCAGTTTCTCGAGTATGAACACTGAAGCTTTCTTT	CASSFSSMNTEAFF
TRBJ2-5	TRBV14	-	many	TGTGCCAGCAGCTGGAGTAATGGCCACCAAGAGACCCAGTACTTC	CASSWSNGHQETQYF
TRBJ1-3	TRBV5-5	-	-	TGTGCCAGCAACAAAGAAGGAACGGGAAACACCATATATTTT	CASNKEGTGNTIYF
TRBJ2-7	TRBV6-2/TRBV6-3	TRBD1	few	TGTGCCAGCAGTCGACCGCGGACAGGCATCTACGAGCAGTACTTC	CASSRPRTGIYEQYF
TRBJ1-5	TRBV29-1	-	few	TGCAGCGTTCTCCGCTACTTCGGCCGGGATCAGCCCCAGCATTTT	CSVLRYFGRDQPQHF
TRBJ2-3	TRBV27	-	many	TGTGCCAGCAGTTTTCTGACAGTGAGGGATACGCAGTATTTT	CASSFLTVRDTQYF
TRBJ2-4	TRBV28	TRBD1	few	TGTGCCAGCAGTTTGATTGACAGGGGGAAAAACATTCAGTACTTC	CASSLIDRGKNIQYF
TRBJ2-1	TRBV6-5	-	-	TGTGCCAGCAGTTACGGTTATAGCGTGAACTCCTACAATGAGCAGTTCTTC	CASSYGYSVNSYNEQFF
TRBJ2-1	TRBV11-2	TRBD2	few	TGTGCCAGCAGCAAATGGACGGGACTAGCTGACTACAATGAGCAGTTCTTC	CASSKWTGLADYNEQFF
TRBJ1-1	TRBV11-2	-	few	TGTGCCAGCAGCTTTGATGGAGGCGGCACTGAAGCTTTCTTT	CASSFDGGGTEAFF
TRBJ1-2	TRBV12-3/TRBV12-4	-	many	TGTGCCAGCAGACTTAATGGGGGCTATGGCTACACCTTC	CASRLNGGYGYTF
TRBJ2-1	TRBV29-1	TRBD2	few	TGCAGCGGCCAACTAGCGGGAGACTACAATGAGCAGTTCTTC	CSGQLAGDYNEQFF
TRBJ2-5	TRBV5-5	TRBD1	-	TGTGCCAGCAGCTTGGCGGGACAGCCTCAAGAGACCCAGTACTTC	CASSLAGQPQETQYF
TRBJ2-1	TRBV7-3	TRBD2	-	TGTGCCAGCAGCTTAACATCTATCCGGGAGGGTGAGCAGTTCTTC	CASSLTSIREGEQFF
TRBJ2-7	TRBV28	-	many	TGTGCCAGCACCGGCAGCCTCGGCTCCTACGAGCAGTACTTC	CASTGSLGSYEQYF
TRBJ2-1	TRBV27	TRBD2	many	TGTGCCAGCAGCCGCCGGGGGACTAGCCACAATGAGCAGTTCTTC	CASSRRGTSHNEQFF
TRBJ2-1	TRBV6-5	TRBD2	-	TGTGCCAGCAGTTACTCACGTAGGGCCTCTAGCGGGAGTTCGTATGAGCAGTTCTTC	CASSYSRRASSGSSYEQFF
TRBJ1-1	TRBV7-2	-	-	TGTGCCAGCAGCTTAGACCAGGGAAGGCTTCGATCGGCTTTCTTT	CASSLDQGRLRSAFF
TRBJ1-5	TRBV7-8	-	many	TGTGCCAGCAGCTTAGGAGCAGGGCCGGGTCAGCCCCAGCATTTT	CASSLGAGPGQPQHF
TRBJ2-3	TRBV7-9	-	many	TGTGCCAGCAGCTTAAGGCCGGGGGGCAGGCCCACAGATACGCAGTATTTT	CASSLRPGGRPTDTQYF
TRBJ2-7	TRBV7-2	-	many	TGTGCCAGCAGTCCCCAACGGGGCGGTCTGACCTCCTACGAGCAGTACTTC	CASSPQRGGLTSYEQYF
TRBJ1-5	TRBV28	TRBD1	few	TGTGCCAGCAGTGCCAGGGGGGCAGGGTCTATTCAGCCCCAGCATTTT	CASSARGAGSIQPQHF
TRBJ2-7	TRBV7-9	-	-	TGTGCCAGCAGCTTGACGATCGACGAGCAGTACTTC	CASSLTIDEQYF
TRBJ2-5	TRBV7-2	-	few	TGTGCCAGCAGGATAGAACCGGGACCCCCCTGGGAGACCCAGTACTTC	CASRIEPGPPWETQYF
TRBJ2-2	TRBV28	-	-	TGTGCCAGCAGTTTCGGAGGGAACACCGGGGAGCTGTTTTTT	CASSFGGNTGELFF
TRBJ1-1	TRBV21-1	-	-	TGTGCCAGCAGCACCCCCACAACGAACACTGAAGCTTTCTTT	CASSTPTTNTEAFF
TRBJ2-1	TRBV2	-	many	TGTGCCAGCAACCGGGCGCAGAGCTCCTACAATGAGCAGTTCTTC	CASNRAQSSYNEQFF
TRBJ2-7	TRBV20-1	-	once	TGCAGTGCTAGTGACGAGCAGTACTTC	CSASDEQYF
TRBJ2-7	TRBV7-3	-	-	TGTGCCAGCAGGGCGACGGAAACCTACGAGCAGTACTTC	CASRATETYEQYF
TRBJ1-2	TRBV7-2	TRBD1	-	TGTGCCAGCAGCTCCCGACAGGGCTTAAGTGGCTACACCTTC	CASSSRQGLSGYTF
TRBJ1-5	TRBV3-1	-	-	TGTGCCAGCAGCCTGGGGTTGCAGCCCCAGCATTTT	CASSLGLQPQHF
TRBJ2-2	TRBV27	-	many	TGTGCCAGCAGTTTAAACACCGGGGAGCTGTTTTTT	CASSLNTGELFF
TRBJ1-4	TRBV11-2	TRBD1	few	TGTGCCAGCAGCTTCGCGGGACAGGGGTCTGAAAAACTGTTTTTT	CASSFAGQGSEKLFF
TRBJ2-7	TRBV12-3/TRBV12-4	-	-	TGTGCCAGCAGGACGAACTACGAGCAGTACTTC	CASRTNYEQYF
TRBJ2-5	TRBV2	-	-	TGTGCCAGCAGTGAAGAGACCCAGTACTTC	CASSEETQYF
TRBJ2-3	TRBV11-2	-	-	TGTGCCAGCAGCTGGAGCACAGATACGCAGTATTTT	CASSWSTDTQYF
TRBJ2-2	TRBV4-3	-	-	TGCGCCAGCAGCCAAATGGACATCGGGGAGCTGTTTTTT	CASSQMDIGELFF
TRBJ2-7	TRBV6-2/TRBV6-3	TRBD2	few	TGTGCCAGCAGTAACCTGGGACTAGGGGGCTACGAGCAGTACTTC	CASSNLGLGGYEQYF